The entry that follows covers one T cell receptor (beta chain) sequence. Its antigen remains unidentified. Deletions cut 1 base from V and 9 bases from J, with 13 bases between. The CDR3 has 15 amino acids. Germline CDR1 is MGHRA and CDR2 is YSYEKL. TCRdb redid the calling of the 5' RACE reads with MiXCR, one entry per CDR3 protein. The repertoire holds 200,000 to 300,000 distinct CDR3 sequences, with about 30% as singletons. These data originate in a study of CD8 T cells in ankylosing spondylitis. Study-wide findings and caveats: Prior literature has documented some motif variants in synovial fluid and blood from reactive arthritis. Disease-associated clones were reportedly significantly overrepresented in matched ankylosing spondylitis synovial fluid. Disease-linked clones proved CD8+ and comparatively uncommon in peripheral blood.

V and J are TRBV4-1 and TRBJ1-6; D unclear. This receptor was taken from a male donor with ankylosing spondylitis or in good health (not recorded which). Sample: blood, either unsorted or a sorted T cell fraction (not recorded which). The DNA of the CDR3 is TGCGCCAGCAGCCAAGGATCCGGGTTTCGTTCACCCCTCCACTTT. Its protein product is CASSQGSGFRSPLHF.